The 27 T cell receptor beta chains given below trace back to one sample, sequenced in a study of blood T cells in healthy people across ages. PCR was performed a second time for roughly 7 to 11 cycles using a sample-barcoded 5' primer and a J-beta primer mix. TCRdb passed the 5' RACE reads through MiXCR, listing each CDR3 protein once. The sample records about 290,000 distinct CDR3 sequences, around 27% being singletons. Sequenced sample: blood. The origin of the receptors is a woman aged 65 to 85 in good health.

This clonotype was seen only a few times. The V and J genes are TRBV7-3 and TRBJ2-3; 9 bases fit TRBD2. Germline CDR1 SGHTA, CDR2 FQGTGA. The CDR3 is 16 residues long. Trimming at V came to 0 bases and at J to 4 bases, leaving 5 bases not matched to a gene. Written as DNA, the CDR3 is TGTGCCAGCAGCTTAACTAGCGGGAGAGGGGCAGATACGCAGTATTTT. Protein sequence: CASSLTSGRGADTQYF.

The chain is built from TRBV27 and TRBJ2-5, with 7 nucleotides matching TRBD1. The CDR3 totals 14 residues. J gave up 11 bases and V 3 bases, and 12 bases lay outside the gene matches. CDR1 and CDR2 (germline): MNHEY, SMNVEV (reference sequence). The CDR3 protein is CASSFAGSQGEQYF. Here the CDR3 DNA reads TGTGCCAGCAGTTTCGCCGGATCCCAGGGGGAGCAGTACTTC.

The chain employs TRBV3-1 and TRBJ2-5, with a possible D match to TRBD2 (6 bases). The V gene lost 0 bases and the J gene lost 5 bases, with 13 bases spanning the gap. Per germline, CDR1 LGHDT and CDR2 YNNKEL (reference sequence). This CDR3 has 15 residues. The CDR3 region is CASSQDPTGRETQYF. In DNA, the CDR3 is TGTGCCAGCAGCCAAGATCCCACGGGGAGGGAGACCCAGTACTTC.

The chain couples TRBV20-1 to TRBJ1-4; 10 bases line up with TRBD1. The CDR3 length is 13 residues. CDR1 is DFQATT, CDR2 SNEGSKA, per germline (reference sequence). V shed 7 bases and J 8 bases; nucleotides not matched to a gene: 7. The CDR3 bases are TGCAGTGGAATGGGACAGGGGTGGGAAAAACTGTTTTTT. Its protein is CSGMGQGWEKLFF.

This clonotype came up a few times. Lacking the conserved final phenylalanine or tryptophan, this CDR3 likely reflects a read error. DNA for the CDR3: TGTGCCAGCAGCCAAGAGCGGACTATGGGCTACGAGCAGTACCTC. It translates to CASSQERTMGYEQYL. V usage is TRBV4-2 and J usage is TRBJ2-7, with D perhaps matching TRBD2 (6 bases). This CDR3 has 15 residues. Germline V gene lookup returns CDR1 LGHNA and CDR2 YNFKEQ. Trimming took 0 bases from V and 3 from J, leaving 12 bases between them.

The J gene is TRBJ2-6, the V gene TRBV12-3 or TRBV12-4; 8 bases fit TRBD2. The CDR3 is 19 residues long. J gave up 0 bases and V 6 bases, and 13 bases lay outside the gene matches. The CDR3: CASRLMGAGASSGANVLTF. CDR3 nucleotides: TGTGCCAGCAGGCTTATGGGAGCGGGAGCGAGCTCTGGGGCCAACGTCCTGACTTTC.

The chain uses TRBV7-9 and TRBJ1-4, with TRBD1 matching 7 bases. V lost 5 bases to trimming and J lost 3 bases; unmatched junction nucleotides: 9. CDR3 length: 16 amino acids. CDR1 is SEHNR and CDR2 is FQNEAQ in the germline V gene (reference sequence). The CDR3 DNA reads as TGTGCCAGCAGCCCCAACCCGGGACAGCCTAATGAAAAACTGTTTTTT. Translated: CASSPNPGQPNEKLFF.

The genes are TRBV3-1 and TRBJ2-3; TRBD2 aligns across 8 bases. Losses at the gene ends were 5 bases for V and 0 bases for J; bases not matched to a gene: 13. The CDR3 is 18 residues long. The germline CDR1 and CDR2 sequences are LGHDT and YNNKEL (reference sequence). CDR3 amino acids: CASSGEIGGRISTDTQYF. Written as DNA, the CDR3 is TGTGCCAGCAGCGGGGAAATCGGCGGGAGGATAAGCACAGATACGCAGTATTTT.

This clonotype was picked up many times. V gene TRBV28 combines with J gene TRBJ2-5, with unresolved D. The V gene lost 6 bases and the J gene lost 1 base, with 15 bases spanning the gap. In germline, CDR1 is MDHEN, CDR2 SYDVKM. The CDR3 is made up of 15 amino acids. The CDR3, as DNA: TGTGCCAGCAGATCGGTTAGGCGGACCCAAGAGACCCAGTACTTC. Its translation is CASRSVRRTQETQYF.

With respect to this clonotype: This may arise from a read error, as a much more abundant clone is one base away. The missing conserved phenylalanine or tryptophan at the end of this CDR3 makes a read error likely. The chain couples TRBV7-9 to TRBJ2-7; tentative D call: TRBD2 (6 bases). Deletions cut 5 bases from V and 7 bases from J, with 15 bases between. This CDR3 has 13 amino acids. The germline V gene encodes CDR1 SEHNR and CDR2 FQNEAQ (reference sequence). The CDR3 protein is CASSNGGSKEQYS. The CDR3 bases are TGTGCCAGCAGCAACGGGGGAAGTAAAGAGCAGTACTCC.

This sequence joins TRBV7-2 and TRBJ1-2, with D unresolved. The CDR3 is made up of 14 amino acids. In germline, CDR1 is SGHTA, CDR2 FQGNSA. Trimming cost V 5 bases and J 4 bases, with 14 bases left between them. The CDR3, as DNA: TGTGCCAGCAGCCCCTATCCGTCTCCCTATGGCTACACCTTC. Translated: CASSPYPSPYGYTF.

The chain recombines TRBV7-9 with TRBJ2-7, with no clear D. Germline-derived CDR1 and CDR2 are SEHNR and FQNEAQ (reference sequence). V lost 1 base to trimming and J lost 3 bases, with 10 bases between them. This CDR3 is 14 amino acids long. The CDR3 sequence: CASSLGVALYEQYF. Written as DNA, the CDR3 is TGTGCCAGCAGCTTAGGAGTGGCCCTCTACGAGCAGTACTTC.

This chain links TRBV5-1 with TRBJ2-3, with D possibly matching TRBD1 (5 bases). The germline V gene encodes CDR1 SGHRS and CDR2 YFSETQ. The CDR3 is made up of 14 amino acids. Trimming cost V 4 bases and J 2 bases, with 11 bases left between them. The CDR3 DNA reads as TGCGCCAGCAGCCCCGACAGAAACACAGATACGCAGTATTTT. Translation gives CASSPDRNTDTQYF.

At least ten counts were recorded for this clonotype. V and J are TRBV4-1 and TRBJ1-4; TRBD1 matches 8 bases. The CDR3 is 19 amino acids. With V trimmed by 1 base and J by 7 bases, 17 bases remained unmatched. CDR1 MGHRA and CDR2 YSYEKL come from the germline V gene. The CDR3 coding sequence is TGCGCCAGCAGCCAAGCTAGCCCGGACAGGGTCGCCGGGGGTGAAAAACTGTTTTTT. Protein product: CASSQASPDRVAGGEKLFF.

This chain connects TRBV6-5 to TRBJ2-1, with 8 nucleotides matching TRBD2. The germline CDR1 and CDR2 sequences are MNHEY and SVGAGI. The CDR3 runs 15 residues. J was trimmed by 5 bases and V by 6 bases; bases with no gene match: 9. As DNA, the CDR3 is TGTGCCAGCAGGCCCCCGGGACTAGGGGACAATGAGCAGTTCTTC. Encoded protein: CASRPPGLGDNEQFF.

This clonotype has a handful of counts. The V and J genes are TRBV29-1 and TRBJ1-4; D remains ambiguous. V was pared by 4 bases and J by 7 bases, with 7 bases between. The CDR3 totals 11 residues. Per germline, CDR1 SQVTM and CDR2 ANQGSEA. The CDR3 nucleotides are TGCAGCGTTGGAGGTGGTGAAAAACTGTTTTTT. Residues: CSVGGGEKLFF. Full variable domain (outside the CDR3, taken from reference TRBV29-1 and TRBJ1-4): SAVISQKPSRDICQRGTSLTIQCQVDSQVTMMFWYRQQPGQSLTLIATANQGSEATYESGFVIDKFPISRPNLTFSTLTVSNMSPEDSSIYLCSVGGGEKLFFGSGTQLSVL.

This clonotype was found a few times. This sequence joins TRBV12-3 or TRBV12-4 and TRBJ2-5, with 7 positions matching TRBD1. V trimming: 5 bases; J trimming: 1 base; junction bases outside the gene matches: 7. The CDR3 runs 15 residues. For the CDR3, the DNA is TGTGCCAGCAGTACATCACAGGGGAGCCAAGAGACCCAGTACTTC. It is translated as CASSTSQGSQETQYF.

The chain combines TRBV2 with TRBJ2-1, with D perhaps TRBD1 or TRBD2 (5 bases each). This CDR3 region has 12 residues. Germline values: CDR1 SNHLY, CDR2 FYNNEI. V was trimmed by 2 bases and J by 9 bases, leaving 8 bases between them. CDR3 region: CASSERGAEQFF. In DNA form, the CDR3 reads TGTGCCAGCAGTGAAAGGGGAGCTGAGCAGTTCTTC.

This clonotype was counted between two and nine times. At one of its ends the junction is not consistent with the germline gene, which may arise from a read error. The chain is built from TRBV5-1 and TRBJ2-5; no definite D call. The CDR3 extends over 13 amino acids. CDR1 is SGHRS, CDR2 YFSETQ, per germline. The CDR3 spells CASSFLGSETQCF. For the CDR3, the DNA is TGCGCCAGCAGCTTTCTGGGTTCGGAGACCCAGTGCTTC.

This clonotype was counted only a few times. The J gene is TRBJ2-1, the V gene TRBV4-2; maybe TRBD2 (7 bases). This CDR3 comprises 15 residues. The V end was cut by 5 bases, the J end by 6 bases, with 17 bases between. The germline V gene encodes CDR1 LGHNA and CDR2 YNFKEQ. DNA for the CDR3: TGTGCCAGCAGCTTAGGGGGGGGATCGGGCAATGAGCAGTTCTTC. Translated, it gives CASSLGGGSGNEQFF.

This clonotype showed up just a few times. The rearrangement links TRBV10-3 to TRBJ2-2, with D possibly TRBD2 on 6 matching bases. Germline CDR1 reads ENHRY; CDR2 reads SYGVKD. V gave up 2 bases and J gave up 4 bases, with 20 bases separating them. The CDR3 contains 18 residues. The CDR3 is CAISEAGPDEYPTGELFF. The CDR3 DNA reads TGTGCCATCAGTGAGGCGGGGCCGGACGAGTACCCCACCGGGGAGCTGTTTTTT.

This chain links TRBV2 with TRBJ2-3; weak D call: TRBD2 (5 bases). The CDR3 extends over 14 amino acids. The V end was cut by 2 bases, the J end by 7 bases, with 13 bases between. Germline CDR1 is SNHLY and CDR2 is FYNNEI. The CDR3 protein is CASSERGSEYTQYF. Here the CDR3 DNA reads TGTGCCAGCAGTGAACGTGGGAGTGAGTATACGCAGTATTTT.

A few counts support this clonotype. CDR3 in DNA: TGTGCCAGCAGGCTTCAACTAGCGGAGGGCACAGATACGCAGTATTTT. As protein: CASRLQLAEGTDTQYF. The J gene is TRBJ2-3, the V gene TRBV6-6, with 8 bases that match TRBD2. The CDR3 is made up of 16 amino acids. CDR1 MNHNY and CDR2 SVGAGI come from the germline V gene (reference sequence). The V and J ends lost 6 bases and 1 base, in that order; junction bases with no gene match: 9.

This sequence joins TRBV12-3 or TRBV12-4 and TRBJ2-7, with D tentatively TRBD1 (5 bases). The CDR3 consists of 14 residues. Between the trimmed V and J ends, which lost 5 bases and 4 bases, there was a span of 15 bases. The CDR3 is CASSKTQGIYEQYF. For the CDR3, the DNA is TGTGCCAGCAGTAAAACCCAGGGTATTTACGAGCAGTACTTC.

CDR3 nucleotides: TGTGCCAGCAGCTTAGGTGTGGGCCAGCCCCAGCATTTT. Its translation: CASSLGVGQPQHF. This chain joins TRBV7-9 and TRBJ1-5; no firm D call. The CDR3 totals 13 residues. Germline V CDR1 and CDR2: SEHNR, FQNEAQ (reference sequence). V was cut by 1 base and J by 7 bases, with 8 bases left in between. The whole variable domain, filled in from reference TRBV7-9 and TRBJ1-5, reads DTGVSQNPRHKITKRGQNVTFRCDPISEHNRLYWYRQTLGQGPEFLTYFQNEAQLEKSRLLSDRFSAERPKGSFSTLEIQRTEQGDSAMYLCASSLGVGQPQHFGDGTRLSIL.

This chain uses TRBV29-1 with TRBJ2-6; no reliable D call. Germline V lookup: CDR1 SQVTM, CDR2 ANQGSEA. Trimming removed 6 bases at V and 3 bases at J, with 9 bases between. This CDR3 comprises 13 residues. The chain's CDR3 is CSVVGSGANVLTF. CDR3 in DNA: TGCAGCGTGGTGGGAAGTGGGGCCAACGTCCTGACTTTC.

J is TRBJ2-3 and V is TRBV29-1; TRBD1 is a possible D gene (7 bases). V dropped 7 bases and J dropped 4 bases, with 18 bases sitting between them. Germline V gene data show CDR1 as SQVTM and CDR2 as ANQGSEA. The CDR3 is made up of 14 amino acids. CDR3 sequence: CSGGAGGKADTQYF. Written as DNA, the CDR3 is TGCAGCGGGGGGGCAGGGGGGAAAGCAGATACGCAGTATTTT.